This TCR beta chain was captured by sequencing in a study of a mutant IDH1 vaccine in newly diagnosed glioma. Study in general: Patients got their first vaccination 4-6 weeks after radiotherapy alone, or with temozolomide cycles.

Study-level results: A vaccine-induced immune response developed in approximately 94% of the patients.

Sequencing used immunoSEQ multiplex PCR; TCRdb keeps in-frame clones, though not all of them. The data hold around 60,000 clones, with 84% observed a single time. This clone was seen once. Antigen: not known. The CDR3 loop spans 17 amino acids. Germline CDR1 and CDR2: LNHDA and SQIVND (reference sequence). V was clipped by 6 bases and J by 2 bases; unmatched bases: 15. Regarding time point: week 35, safety follow-up. The content of each vaccine dose was 300 ug of mutant IDH1 20-mer peptide, and topical imiquimod accompanied it. V usage is TRBV19 and J usage is TRBJ1-2, with 7 nucleotides matching TRBD1. This TCR was recovered from a young man with glioma. Sequenced material: PBMCs, taken from a glioma patient whose treatment included an IDH1 peptide vaccine. The CDR3 protein is CASSLAGPSTGNYGYTF. In DNA form, the CDR3 reads TGTGCCAGTAGCCTCGCGGGCCCCTCGACAGGGAACTATGGCTACACCTTC. The entire variable domain, with the rest obtained from reference TRBV19 and TRBJ1-2, is as follows: DGGITQSPKYLFRKEGQNVTLSCEQNLNHDAMYWYRQDPGQGLRLIYYSQIVNDFQKGDIAEGYSVSREKKESFPLTVTSAQKNPTAFYLCASSLAGPSTGNYGYTFGSGTRLTVV.